These 12 T cell receptor beta chains came from one sample sequenced in a study of OX40 agonist ivuxolimab in advanced cancers. The protocol was immunoSEQ multiplex PCR, while the TCRdb copy is restricted to in-frame clones and leaves out a portion. Among 50,000 to 75,000 clones listed, approximately 84% were seen once. The sequencing here drew on CD4+ or CD8+ T cells sorted from blood, taken in a trial of the OX40 agonist ivuxolimab. These receptors were taken from an adult with an advanced solid tumor such as melanoma, head and neck, liver or kidney cancer.

Notes on this clone: The sample has other DNA sequences that encode this CDR3 too. This sequence joins TRBV7-9 and TRBJ2-2, with D uncertain. Germline values: CDR1 SEHNR, CDR2 FQNEAQ (reference sequence). The CDR3 loop spans 14 amino acids. V gave up 6 bases and J gave up 1 base, with 9 bases separating them. CDR3 in DNA: TGTGCCAGCAGTCCGTCGGGGAACACCGGGGAGCTGTTTTTT. It yields the protein CASSPSGNTGELFF.

This clone has more than one count but fewer than ten. The gene calls are TRBV7-2 and TRBJ2-7; D perhaps matches TRBD2 (5 bases). The CDR3 is made up of 17 amino acids. Trimming cost V 5 bases and J 2 bases, with 22 bases left between them. Germline CDR1 reads SGHTA; CDR2 reads FQGNSA. The CDR3 protein is CASSPELRAASAYEQYF. The DNA for the CDR3 is TGTGCCAGCAGCCCCGAACTGCGGGCGGCGAGCGCCTACGAGCAGTACTTC.

J is TRBJ2-3 and V is TRBV5-8; no reliable D call. Germline CDR1 SGHTS, CDR2 YDEGEE. The CDR3 runs to 16 residues. The ends were cut back, 2 bases at V and 0 bases at J, with 13 bases in the middle. The CDR3 DNA reads as TGTGCCAGCAGCTTAGATTCCGTAACTAGCACAGATACGCAGTATTTT. Residues: CASSLDSVTSTDTQYF.

The J gene is TRBJ2-3, the V gene TRBV5-4; the D is unclear. Germline V gene data show CDR1 as SGHNT and CDR2 as YYREEE (reference sequence). V lost 3 bases and J lost 2, with 13 bases in between. The CDR3 sequence is 15 residues long. Here the CDR3 reads CASSSPWGNTDTQYF. In nucleotides, the CDR3 is TGTGCCAGCAGCTCCCCCTGGGGAAACACAGATACGCAGTATTTT.

J is TRBJ2-5 and V is TRBV9; the match to TRBD2 covers 10 bases. After removal of 4 bases from V and 3 bases from J, the junction contained 9 bases not matched to a gene. The CDR3 has 16 residues. Germline CDR1 is SGDLS and CDR2 is YYNGEE. The CDR3 DNA follows: TGTGCCAGCAGCCCCATCCCCGGGACTAGCGAAGAGACCCAGTACTTC. It codes for CASSPIPGTSEETQYF.

This clone was detected a few times. This chain links TRBV5-4 with TRBJ1-2; D gene uncertain. Trimming took off 2 bases at V and 1 base at J, with 12 bases between the two ends. Per germline, CDR1 SGHNT and CDR2 YYREEE (reference sequence). CDR3 length: 15 residues. The DNA for the CDR3 is TGTGCCAGCAGCTTTCTGGGAGGGAATAACTATGGCTACACCTTC. Translating it yields CASSFLGGNNYGYTF.

V usage is TRBV9 and J usage is TRBJ2-5, with TRBD2 identical over 10 bases. The trim removed 2 bases at V and 5 bases at J, leaving 9 bases unmatched. The length of the CDR3 is 16 residues. CDR1 is SGDLS, CDR2 YYNGEE, per germline. The CDR3 is CASSVGRASGGETQYF. The CDR3 nucleotides read TGTGCCAGCAGCGTTGGGAGGGCTAGCGGGGGTGAGACCCAGTACTTC.

The V and J genes are TRBV28 and TRBJ2-3; D not resolved. This CDR3 has 15 residues. Germline loops: CDR1 MDHEN, CDR2 SYDVKM. Trimming took 4 bases from V and 4 from J, leaving 15 bases between them. The CDR3 DNA sequence: TGTGCCAGCAGTTCACCGCCTTCCCTAGCAGATACGCAGTATTTT. This translates into CASSSPPSLADTQYF.

The rearrangement links TRBV6-5 to TRBJ1-1; D perhaps matches TRBD1 (6 bases). Trimming removed 6 bases from V and 3 bases from J, with 11 bases in between. The CDR3 sequence is 13 residues long. Per germline, CDR1 MNHEY and CDR2 SVGAGI. Written as DNA, the CDR3 is TGTGCCAGCAGGGGGGGGGCTGACACTGAAGCTTTCTTT. Encoded protein: CASRGGADTEAFF.

This chain uses TRBV6-6 with TRBJ1-1; 11 nucleotides align to TRBD1. Germline CDR1 and CDR2: MNHNY and SVGAGI (reference sequence). This CDR3 has 16 amino acids. J lost 1 base, V lost 6 bases, and 7 bases had no gene match. The CDR3 region has the DNA TGTGCCAGCAGCGCCGGGACAGGGGGATGGAACACTGAAGCTTTCTTT. This gives the protein CASSAGTGGWNTEAFF.

The rearrangement joins TRBV5-1 to TRBJ2-5, with 11 bases matching TRBD1. This CDR3 comprises 18 residues. CDR1 SGHRS and CDR2 YFSETQ come from the germline V gene. Losses at the gene ends were 4 bases for V and 2 bases for J; bases not matched to a gene: 13. CDR3: CASSKGQGGGWRQETQYF. Written as DNA, the CDR3 is TGCGCCAGCAGCAAGGGACAGGGGGGAGGGTGGCGACAAGAGACCCAGTACTTC.

The J gene is TRBJ2-3, the V gene TRBV5-1; 8 bases line up with TRBD1. In germline, CDR1 is SGHRS, CDR2 YFSETQ. With V trimmed by 2 bases and J by 4 bases, 9 bases remained unmatched. This CDR3 region has 16 residues. The CDR3 sequence: CASSFENRGSADTQYF. CDR3 DNA sequence: TGCGCCAGCAGCTTTGAAAACAGGGGGTCTGCAGATACGCAGTATTTT.